The rows below give T cell receptor beta chains drawn from one sample of a study of cytomegalovirus exposure and HLA in healthy donors. Sequencing used immunoSEQ multiplex PCR; TCRdb keeps in-frame clones, though not all of them. The repertoire holds about 130,000 clones, with more than 60% as singletons. Sequenced sample: PBMCs. These receptors all come from a woman aged 40 to 49 in good health and CMV-seropositive. Each CDR3 is given with its conserved first and last residue. A D gene is named only where the DNA matches it firmly. Some rows mark clone size as missing; the rest say once, few, many or name a class of expanded clone.

v_gene,d_gene,abundance,j_gene,len,CDR3aa,CDR3nt
TRBV10-3,TRBD2,once,TRBJ2-3,15,CAISQAGDSTDTQYF,TGTGCCATCAGTCAAGCGGGGGATAGCACAGATACGCAGTATTTT
TRBV5-6,NA,few,TRBJ1-1,12,CASSSERVGAFF,TGTGCCAGCAGCTCGGAGCGGGTCGGCGCTTTCTTT
TRBV6-1,TRBD1,NA,TRBJ1-2,14,CASSEYGTDYGYTF,TGTGCCAGCAGTGAATACGGGACAGACTATGGCTACACCTTC
TRBV9,NA,NA,TRBJ1-5,15,CASSEDGGANQPQHF,TGTGCCAGCAGCGAGGACGGGGGGGCAAATCAGCCCCAGCATTTT
TRBV7-2,NA,NA,TRBJ1-2,13,CASSLGHNYGYTF,TGTGCCAGCAGCTTAGGGCATAACTATGGCTACACCTTC
TRBV7-2,TRBD2,NA,TRBJ2-1,15,CASSSGLASANEQFF,TGTGCCAGCAGCTCCGGACTAGCGAGTGCCAATGAGCAGTTCTTC
TRBV7-2,NA,few,TRBJ1-2,15,CASIITGGANYGYTF,TGTGCCAGCATCATAACGGGGGGAGCTAACTATGGCTACACCTTC
TRBV6-4,NA,NA,TRBJ1-2,14,CASSDGRTSYGYTF,TGTGCCAGCAGTGATGGCAGAACCAGCTATGGCTACACCTTC
TRBV6-6,NA,once,TRBJ1-1,16,CASSSRQDAMNTEAFF,TGTGCCAGCAGTTCTCGACAGGACGCTATGAACACTGAAGCTTTCTTT
TRBV5-1,TRBD2,NA,TRBJ2-3,18,CASSPPDSTSGGTDTQYF,TGCGCCAGCAGCCCTCCCGATTCTACTAGCGGGGGGACAGATACGCAGTATTTT
TRBV7-2,TRBD1,NA,TRBJ1-6,17,CASSFTGQGPVNSPLHF,TGTGCCAGCAGCTTTACGGGACAGGGGCCCGTCAATTCACCCCTCCACTTT
TRBV19,TRBD2,once,TRBJ2-5,18,CASSISVGLAGIQETQYF,TGTGCCAGTAGTATCTCGGTGGGACTAGCGGGAATCCAAGAGACCCAGTACTTC
TRBV5-6,NA,NA,TRBJ1-2,13,CASSLKESYGYTF,TGTGCCAGCAGCTTAAAGGAGAGCTATGGCTACACCTTC
TRBV19,NA,NA,TRBJ1-3,13,CASSIRQGNTIYF,TGTGCCAGTAGTATACGACAGGGAAACACCATATATTTT
TRBV11-2,TRBD2,NA,TRBJ2-1,18,CASSLRLAGGTSYNEQFF,TGTGCCAGCAGCTTGAGACTAGCGGGGGGGACTTCCTACAATGAGCAGTTCTTC
TRBV4-2,TRBD1,NA,TRBJ2-1,15,CASSSGTGAYNEQFF,TGTGCCAGCAGCTCCGGGACAGGAGCCTACAATGAGCAGTTCTTC
TRBV6-1,NA,few,TRBJ1-1,13,CASSGGEATEAFF,TGTGCCAGCAGTGGAGGGGAGGCCACTGAAGCTTTCTTT
TRBV18,NA,NA,TRBJ2-7,19,CASSPPLTEVPKNSYEQYF,TGTGCCAGCTCACCACCCTTGACAGAGGTCCCCAAGAACTCCTACGAGCAGTACTTC
TRBV28,TRBD1,NA,TRBJ2-2,15,CASSLDRRNTGELFF,TGTGCCAGCAGTTTGGACAGGCGCAACACCGGGGAGCTGTTTTTT
TRBV7-9,NA,once,TRBJ1-1,13,CASSLSGTAEAFF,TGTGCCAGCAGCTTATCCGGGACTGCTGAAGCTTTCTTT
TRBV28,TRBD1,NA,TRBJ2-1,15,CASRTGDRARNEQFF,TGTGCCAGCAGGACCGGGGACAGGGCGAGGAATGAGCAGTTCTTC
TRBV5-5,NA,NA,TRBJ2-3,16,CASSLYGPVTVDTQYF,TGTGCCAGCAGCTTGTACGGTCCGGTAACGGTGGATACGCAGTATTTT
TRBV5-6,TRBD1,NA,TRBJ1-2,13,CASEQGRNYGYTF,TGTGCCTCTGAACAGGGGCGGAACTATGGCTACACCTTC
TRBV6-5,NA,NA,TRBJ1-1,15,CASSSMDSRNTEAFF,TGTGCCAGCAGTTCCATGGACAGCCGAAACACTGAAGCTTTCTTT
TRBV5-1,NA,NA,TRBJ1-1,16,CASNSGGFRGHAEAFF,TGCGCCAGCAATAGCGGGGGGTTCAGAGGACACGCTGAAGCTTTCTTT
TRBV27,NA,NA,TRBJ2-5,12,CASRPVAGTRYF,TGTGCCAGCAGACCCGTTGCGGGGACCCGGTACTTC
TRBV5-1,TRBD1,NA,TRBJ1-1,17,CASSPGGGQGRGTEAFF,TGCGCCAGCAGCCCGGGTGGGGGACAGGGCAGGGGCACTGAAGCTTTCTTT
TRBV7-3,NA,NA,TRBJ2-3,15,CASSSFGGRTDTQYF,TGTGCCAGCAGCTCATTCGGGGGACGCACAGATACGCAGTATTTT
TRBV5-6,NA,NA,TRBJ1-5,16,CASSYSTGHSNQPQHF,TGTGCCAGCAGCTATTCGACAGGACATAGCAATCAGCCCCAGCATTTT
TRBV28,NA,NA,TRBJ1-5,15,CASSFGVSLNQPQHF,TGTGCCAGCAGTTTCGGGGTAAGCCTCAATCAGCCCCAGCATTTT
TRBV7-2,TRBD2,NA,TRBJ2-7,15,CASSAGLGDSYEQYF,TGTGCCAGCAGCGCGGGACTAGGGGATTCCTACGAGCAGTACTTC
TRBV5-1,TRBD2,once,TRBJ2-2,15,CASSAGGGNTGELFF,TGCGCCAGCAGCGCGGGGGGGGGCAACACCGGGGAGCTGTTTTTT
TRBV28,TRBD2,NA,TRBJ2-7,18,CASSLVSIVRTSGGEQYF,TGTGCCAGCAGTTTAGTCTCTATAGTCCGGACTAGCGGGGGCGAGCAGTACTTC
TRBV28,TRBD1,NA,TRBJ2-7,14,CASSLTGGYDEQYF,TGTGCCAGCAGTCTAACAGGGGGCTACGACGAGCAGTACTTC
TRBV6-6,NA,NA,TRBJ2-7,13,CASSQTRGVEQYF,TGTGCCAGCAGCCAAACGCGGGGCGTCGAGCAGTACTTC
TRBV5-1,TRBD1,NA,TRBJ1-1,14,CASSLGQALTEAFF,TGCGCCAGCAGCCTAGGACAGGCCCTCACTGAAGCTTTCTTT
TRBV27,TRBD2,NA,TRBJ2-1,13,CASTFGLAGEGFF,TGTGCCAGCACCTTTGGGCTAGCGGGGGAGGGGTTCTTC
TRBV19,TRBD1,few,TRBJ2-7,14,CASSTWDRVHEQYF,TGTGCCAGTAGTACCTGGGACAGGGTGCACGAGCAGTACTTC
TRBV15,TRBD1,NA,TRBJ2-1,14,CATSRSRQGLEQFF,TGTGCCACCAGCAGATCCCGACAGGGCTTAGAGCAGTTCTTC
TRBV7-2,NA,few,TRBJ1-2,13,CASSLAGRDGYTF,TGTGCCAGCAGCTTAGCAGGGAGGGATGGCTACACCTTC
TRBV4-1,NA,NA,TRBJ1-2,19,CASSQVGGPKTDRSYGYTF,TGCGCCAGCAGCCAAGTAGGCGGCCCTAAAACGGATCGGAGCTATGGCTACACCTTC
TRBV18,NA,NA,TRBJ2-4,17,CASSPLEVGGGRGIQYF,TGTGCCAGCTCACCGCTGGAGGTTGGTGGGGGCCGGGGCATTCAGTACTTC